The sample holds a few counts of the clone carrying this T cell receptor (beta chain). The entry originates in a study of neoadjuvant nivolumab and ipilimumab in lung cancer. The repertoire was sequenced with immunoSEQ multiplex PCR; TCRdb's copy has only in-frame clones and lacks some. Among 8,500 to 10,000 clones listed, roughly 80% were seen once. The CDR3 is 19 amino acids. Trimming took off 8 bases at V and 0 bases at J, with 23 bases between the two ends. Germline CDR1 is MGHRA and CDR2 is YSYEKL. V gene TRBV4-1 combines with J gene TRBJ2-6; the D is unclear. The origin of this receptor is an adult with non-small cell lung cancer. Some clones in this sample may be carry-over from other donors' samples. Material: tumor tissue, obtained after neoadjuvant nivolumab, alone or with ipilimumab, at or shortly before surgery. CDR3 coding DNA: TGCGCCAGCCGACCTGAGGCAGCGAGTCCCAACTCTGGGGCCAACGTCCTGACTTTC. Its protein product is CASRPEAASPNSGANVLTF.